Below are 14 T cell receptor beta chains sequenced from a single sample in a study of blood T cells in healthy people across ages. PCR was performed a second time for roughly 7 to 12 cycles using a sample-barcoded 5' primer and a J-beta primer mix. TCRdb itself ran the 5' RACE reads through MiXCR, one entry per CDR3 protein. The sample has 1.5 million to 2 million distinct CDR3 sequences, approximately 28% seen once. Sequencing was done on a sample of blood. Every receptor here comes from a woman between 25 and 40 years old in good health.

The chain links TRBV5-1 to TRBJ2-7; D gene ambiguous. Germline-derived CDR1 and CDR2 are SGHRS and YFSETQ. Trimming pared 0 bases from V and 6 bases from J, leaving 16 bases between. The CDR3 is 15 residues long. Here the CDR3 reads CASSLAPLSTSEQYF. Written as DNA, the CDR3 is TGCGCCAGCAGCTTGGCCCCCCTCTCGACCTCCGAGCAGTACTTC.

V and J are TRBV5-1 and TRBJ1-5, with D possibly matching TRBD1 (5 bases). With 9 bases removed from V and 10 bases from J, the gap between germline ends came to 20 bases. Germline V gene lookup returns CDR1 SGHRS and CDR2 YFSETQ. The length of the CDR3 is 13 residues. The CDR3 reads CANRSAVQEPQHF. The CDR3 nucleotides are TGCGCCAACAGGTCGGCAGTACAGGAACCCCAGCATTTT. The full variable domain, rest sourced from reference TRBV5-1 and TRBJ1-5, is KAGVTQTPRYLIKTRGQQVTLSCSPISGHRSVSWYQQTPGQGLQFLFEYFSETQRNKGNFPGRFSGRQFSNSRSEMNVSTLELGDSALYLCANRSAVQEPQHFGDGTRLSIL.

This clonotype has at least ten counts. The rearrangement links TRBV20-1 to TRBJ2-3; D could derive from TRBD1 or TRBD2 (7 bases each). Trimming pared 6 bases from V and 1 base from J, leaving 14 bases between. There are 14 residues in the CDR3. CDR1 and CDR2 (germline): DFQATT, SNEGSKA (reference sequence). The CDR3 coding sequence is TGCAGTGCCCCTCCAGGGGGGGGCACAGATACGCAGTATTTT. It is translated as CSAPPGGGTDTQYF.

This clonotype was seen at least ten times. The chain joins TRBV15 to TRBJ2-6; D is uncertain. The CDR3 contains 16 residues. The germline gives CDR1 LNHNV, CDR2 YYDKDF (reference sequence). With 0 bases removed from V and 1 base from J, the gap between germline ends came to 7 bases. CDR3 region: CATSRDTVSGANVLTF. The CDR3 nucleotides are TGTGCCACCAGCAGAGACACAGTTTCTGGGGCCAACGTCCTGACTTTC. Looking up the rest from reference TRBV15 and TRBJ2-6 gives the full variable domain: DAMVIQNPRYQVTQFGKPVTLSCSQTLNHNVMYWYQQKSSQAPKLLFHYYDKDFNNEADTPDNFQSRRPNTSFCFLDIRSPGLGDTAMYLCATSRDTVSGANVLTFGAGSRLTVL.

The rearrangement uses TRBV5-1 and TRBJ2-3; 7 positions agree with TRBD1. The CDR3 runs 16 residues. Unmatched junction bases numbered 8, after V lost 3 bases and J lost 1 base. Germline assignment: CDR1 SGHRS and CDR2 YFSETQ. The CDR3 DNA is TGCGCCAGCAGCTACGGGGACGGGACAGGCACAGATACGCAGTATTTT. It translates to CASSYGDGTGTDTQYF.

This clonotype has only a few counts. The chain recombines TRBV6-5 with TRBJ2-6; TRBD2 might be the D (5 bases). The CDR3 covers 15 residues. Germline CDR1 and CDR2: MNHEY and SVGAGI. The V and J ends lost 2 bases and 4 bases respectively, with 9 bases between them. As DNA, the CDR3 is TGTGCCAGCAGTTACGAGGGTAACGGGGCCAACGTCCTGACTTTC. This codes for CASSYEGNGANVLTF.

V is TRBV20-1 and J is TRBJ2-5; D is possibly TRBD1 or TRBD2 (5 bases each). The DNA end is a closer match to TRBJ2-1, so the J assignment may be wrong. The CDR3 spans 14 residues. Germline CDR1 is DFQATT and CDR2 is SNEGSKA (reference sequence). Written as DNA, the CDR3 is TGCAGTGCTAGACACCGGGACCCCCAAGAGACCCAGTTCTTC. It yields the protein CSARHRDPQETQFF.

This rearrangement joins TRBV24-1 to TRBJ1-2; D unresolved. Germline values: CDR1 KGHDR, CDR2 SFDVKD. The ends were cut back, 3 bases at V and 8 bases at J, with 12 bases in the middle. This CDR3 comprises 13 residues. As DNA, the CDR3 is TGTGCCACCAGTGATGGTGACTGTTGGGGCTACACCTTC. This codes for CATSDGDCWGYTF.

This clonotype showed up just once. This chain links TRBV7-2 with TRBJ1-5, with unresolved D. The length of the CDR3 is 15 residues. Between the trimmed V and J ends, which lost 0 bases and 1 base, there was a span of 7 bases. The germline V gene encodes CDR1 SGHTA and CDR2 FQGNSA. CDR3 DNA: TGTGCCAGCAGCTTAGCCGAACAGAGCAATCAGCCCCAGCATTTT. It codes for CASSLAEQSNQPQHF.

This clonotype has ten or more counts. V usage is TRBV15 and J usage is TRBJ2-1, with 12 bases that match TRBD2. This CDR3 region has 13 residues. V dropped 8 bases and J dropped 5; count of bases not matched to a gene: 1. Germline V gives CDR1 LNHNV, CDR2 YYDKDF (reference sequence). CDR3 residues: CATRLAGDNEQFF. For the CDR3, the DNA is TGTGCCACCCGACTAGCGGGGGACAATGAGCAGTTCTTC.

The chain uses TRBV3-1 and TRBJ2-7, with 9 bases identical to TRBD1. Germline CDR1 reads LGHDT; CDR2 reads YNNKEL (reference sequence). The junction had 6 bases not matched to a gene; V was cut back by 1 base and J by 5 bases. The CDR3 runs to 15 residues. CDR3 DNA: TGTGCCAGCAGCCAAGCGGGACAGGGAGGCGACGAGCAGTACTTC. Translated: CASSQAGQGGDEQYF.

In this sample, this clonotype turned up a few times. In DNA, the CDR3 is TGTGCCACCAGTGATCTCCCACTAGCGGGGGCAGAGACCCAGTACTTC. It is translated as CATSDLPLAGAETQYF. This sequence joins TRBV24-1 and TRBJ2-5; TRBD2 agrees at 11 bases. Germline V gene data show CDR1 as KGHDR and CDR2 as SFDVKD. The CDR3 runs 16 residues. With 3 bases clipped from V and 4 bases from J, the junction kept 6 bases outside the gene matches.

Only a few counts were recorded for this clonotype. Mismatch with germline at one junction end may stem from a read error. The chain has TRBV29-1 and TRBJ2-1; 10 nucleotides line up with TRBD1. CDR1 SQVTM and CDR2 ANQGSEA come from the germline V gene. The CDR3 totals 13 residues. As DNA, the CDR3 is TGCATCGTTGGACAGGGGGCCTACAATGAGCAGTTCTTC. Translation: CIVGQGAYNEQFF.

Comments on this clonotype: The junction departs from the called germline gene at one end, perhaps through a read error. The chain employs TRBV5-1 and TRBJ2-2, with D perhaps TRBD1 or TRBD2 (5 bases each). The CDR3 consists of 15 residues. Germline V CDR1 and CDR2: SGHRS, YFSETQ. In DNA form, the CDR3 reads TGCGCCAGCAGTAACTTCCCGTCGCGCACCGGGGCGCTGTTTTTT. Its translation is CASSNFPSRTGALFF.